The 27 T cell receptor beta chains in this list originate from one sample, sequenced in a study of T cell clonality in common variable immunodeficiency. Study observations and caveats: Reportedly, TCR beta sequences from common variable immunodeficiency showed fewer deletions and N-nucleotide insertions.

These TCRs are of unknown antigen specificity. Method: immunoSEQ multiplex PCR; TCRdb's copy keeps in-frame clones and lacks some. The sample holds about 42,000 clones, and no clone turns up only once. The material sequenced was peripheral blood mononuclear cells. These receptors were taken from a human donor with common variable immunodeficiency.

This clone was detected only a few times. Read sequence stops 3 residues before the CDR3 end, and the germline J gene provides the missing end. This rearrangement joins TRBV7-3 to TRBJ2-5, with 9 bases identical to TRBD2. Germline V gene data show CDR1 as SGHTA and CDR2 as FQGTGA. This CDR3 is 16 amino acids long. The ends lost 4 bases at V and 1 base at J; junction bases unmatched: 7. CDR3 DNA (partial): TGTGCCAGCAGCTCCGCAGCGACTAGCGGCCAAGAGACC. Its protein is CASSSAATSGQET. The whole CDR3 sequence reads CASSSAATSGQETQYF.

This clone was seen only a few times. The DNA ends 3 residues before the CDR3 does, and the rest of the CDR3 is filled in from the germline J gene. The chain employs TRBV7-3 and TRBJ2-6; TRBD1 is a possible D gene (5 bases). CDR1 is SGHTA, CDR2 FQGTGA, per germline. V was shortened by 3 bases and J by 0 bases, with 9 bases between the two germline ends. The CDR3 has 16 amino acids. CDR3: CASSLGRISGANVLTF. The CDR3 DNA, read in part, is TGTGCCAGCAGCTTGGGGCGGATCTCTGGGGCCAACGTC. The whole variable domain, remainder taken from reference TRBV7-3 and TRBJ2-6, is GAGVSQTPSNKVTEKGKYVELRCDPISGHTALYWYRQSLGQGPEFLIYFQGTGAADDSGLPNDRFFAVRPEGSVSTLKIQRTERGDSAVYLCASSLGRISGANVLTFGAGSRLTVL.

This clone was detected many times. The read comes to an end 3 residues before the CDR3 does, leaving the germline J gene to fill in the end. The rearrangement links TRBV5-5 to TRBJ2-4; 7 bases map to TRBD1. V shed 3 bases and J 0 bases; nucleotides not matched to a gene: 3. CDR3 size: 15 residues. Germline assignment: CDR1 SGHKS and CDR2 YYEKEE (reference sequence). CDR3 in amino acids: CASSSGQLAKNIQYF. The CDR3 bases that were read are TGTGCCAGCAGCTCGGGACAGCTAGCCAAAAACATT.

This clone showed up many times. The read finishes 3 residues shy of the CDR3 end, and the germline J gene is used to complete it. The J gene is TRBJ2-2, the V gene TRBV19, with 7 positions matching TRBD1. Losses at the gene ends were 6 bases for V and 9 bases for J; bases not matched to a gene: 10. The germline CDR1 and CDR2 sequences are LNHDA and SQIVND (reference sequence). The length of the CDR3 is 14 residues. The part of the CDR3 DNA that was read is TGTGCCAGTAGCAACAGGGGAGAGATCAGGGAG. Translating it yields CASSNRGEIRE. The entire CDR3 protein is CASSNRGEIRELFF.

This clone occurred many times. CDR3 DNA (partial): TGTGCCAGTAGTCAAAAGAGGCCCGGGACAGGGACCTCTTATAGCAATCAGCCC. Translating gives CASSQKRPGTGTSYSNQP. The complete CDR3 sequence is CASSQKRPGTGTSYSNQPQHF. The chain carries TRBV19 and TRBJ1-5, with 9 bases identical to TRBD1. The observed sequence ends 3 residues before the CDR3 terminus, with the missing tail filled in from the germline J gene. The germline V gene encodes CDR1 LNHDA and CDR2 SQIVND (reference sequence). V was clipped by 5 bases and J by 0 bases; unmatched bases: 20. The CDR3 is made up of 21 amino acids.

The sequenced CDR3 bases are TGTGCCAGTAGACCGGGACAGGGTCTTATAGGTCAGCCC. Translating gives CASRPGQGLIGQP. The whole CDR3 protein is CASRPGQGLIGQPQHF. The V and J genes are TRBV19 and TRBJ1-5, with 9 bases matching TRBD1. With the read ending 3 residues before the CDR3 end, the germline J gene is used to fill in that end. J lost 6 bases, V lost 6 bases, and 12 bases had no gene match. In germline, CDR1 is LNHDA, CDR2 SQIVND (reference sequence). The CDR3 consists of 16 residues.

This clone appeared a few times. The read terminates 3 residues before the CDR3 end, so the remaining end is supplied by the germline J gene. V is TRBV7-2 and J is TRBJ2-1, with 9 bases matching TRBD1. Germline V gene data show CDR1 as SGHTA and CDR2 as FQGNSA. V trimming: 6 bases; J trimming: 1 base; junction bases outside the gene matches: 4. The CDR3 runs 15 residues. CDR3 in amino acids: CASRLGQGSYNEQFF. The covered CDR3 bases are TGTGCCAGCAGACTGGGACAGGGATCCTACAATGAG.

This clone showed up many times. The read falls 3 residues short of the CDR3 end, and the missing part is taken from the germline J gene. The chain uses TRBV20-1 and TRBJ1-3; D perhaps matches TRBD1 (5 bases). Deletions cut 3 bases from V and 0 bases from J, with 12 bases between. Germline CDR1 is DFQATT and CDR2 is SNEGSKA (reference sequence). This CDR3 is 15 amino acids long. CDR3 residues: CSASGATGSGNTIYF. Partial CDR3 DNA: TGCAGTGCTAGTGGGGCCACGGGCTCTGGAAACACC.

With regard to this clone: The read falls 3 residues short of the CDR3 end, and the missing part is taken from the germline J gene. The chain employs TRBV7-2 and TRBJ1-3, with no clear D. There are 14 residues in the CDR3. Per the germline V gene, CDR1 is SGHTA and CDR2 is FQGNSA. V lost 1 base, J lost 2 bases, and 6 bases lay in between. CDR3 DNA, as far as it was read: TGTGCCAGCAGCTTAGGGCAGGCTGGAAACACC. It specifies CASSLGQAGNT. The full CDR3 is CASSLGQAGNTIYF.

This clone was seen only a few times. Read data end 3 residues before the CDR3 end; the end is taken from the germline J gene. The rearrangement joins TRBV7-7 to TRBJ2-1, with TRBD2 identical over 10 bases. V lost 3 bases and J lost 5; bases outside the gene matches: 4. Germline V gene data show CDR1 as SSHAT and CDR2 as FNYEAQ (reference sequence). There are 15 residues in the CDR3. Incomplete CDR3 DNA: TGTGCCAGCAGCTTTGGAGCGGGGGGGAACAATGAG. Translating it yields CASSFGAGGNNE. The complete CDR3 sequence is CASSFGAGGNNEQFF.

This clone has just a few counts. With the read ending 3 residues before the CDR3 end, the germline J gene is used to fill in that end. V and J are TRBV5-1 and TRBJ1-1; D possibly corresponds to TRBD1 (5 bases). CDR1 is SGHRS and CDR2 is YFSETQ in the germline V gene. V gave up 1 base and J gave up 5 bases, with 9 bases separating them. The CDR3 sequence is 13 residues long. The CDR3 sequence: CASSLTGGTEAFF. The part of the CDR3 DNA that was read is TGCGCCAGCAGCTTGACTGGGGGGACTGAA. Together with reference TRBV5-1 and TRBJ1-1, the CDR3 gives the full variable domain: KAGVTQTPRYLIKTRGQQVTLSCSPISGHRSVSWYQQTPGQGLQFLFEYFSETQRNKGNFPGRFSGRQFSNSRSEMNVSTLELGDSALYLCASSLTGGTEAFFGQGTRLTVV.

The table lists this clone with a few counts. The read finishes 3 residues shy of the CDR3 end, and the germline J gene is used to complete it. The rearrangement uses TRBV7-2 and TRBJ2-7; D gene unclear. The CDR3 sequence is 14 residues long. V lost 0 bases and J 6 bases, leaving 12 bases between the germline ends. The germline gives CDR1 SGHTA, CDR2 FQGNSA. The CDR3 DNA, read in part, is TGTGCCAGCAGCTTAGCGCAGATTACCCGCGAG. Residues: CASSLAQITRE. Given in full, the CDR3 is CASSLAQITREQYF.

A word on this clone: The read stops 3 residues short of the end of the CDR3; the missing end is completed from the germline J gene. The chain joins TRBV7-3 to TRBJ1-2, with TRBD1 identical over 11 bases. Germline CDR1 SGHTA, CDR2 FQGTGA. CDR3 size: 15 residues. The part of the CDR3 DNA that was read is TGTGCCAGCAGCCCTACCCCCGGGACAGGGGGGAGC. It specifies CASSPTPGTGGS. The CDR3 as a whole reads CASSPTPGTGGSYTF.

To note about this clone: Coverage ceases 3 residues before the CDR3 finishes, and the germline J gene fills in the end. The chain recombines TRBV11-2 with TRBJ2-1; possibly TRBD1 for D (6 bases). Germline V gives CDR1 SGHAT, CDR2 FQNNGV. Deletions cut 0 bases from V and 4 bases from J, with 10 bases between. The CDR3 is 15 residues long. CDR3: CASSLEWTEYNEQFF. CDR3 bases read: TGTGCCAGCAGCTTAGAATGGACAGAATACAATGAG.

This clone came up a few times. Coverage ceases 3 residues before the CDR3 finishes, and the germline J gene fills in the end. This chain joins TRBV7-6 and TRBJ2-2; D is ambiguous. From germline, CDR1 is SGHVS and CDR2 FNYEAQ. The CDR3 spans 15 residues. With 2 bases removed from V and 4 bases from J, the gap between germline ends came to 11 bases. CDR3 sequence reads: CASSLSALITGELFF. The sequenced CDR3 bases are TGTGCCAGCAGCTTAAGCGCTTTGATCACCGGGGAG.

This clone has just a few counts. The read gets to within 3 residues of the CDR3 end, and the germline J gene fills in the rest. This rearrangement joins TRBV19 to TRBJ1-1, with D perhaps TRBD1 (5 bases). CDR3 length: 16 residues. V gave up 1 base and J gave up 4 bases, with 16 bases separating them. The germline gives CDR1 LNHDA, CDR2 SQIVND (reference sequence). The CDR3 DNA, read in part, is TGTGCCAGTAGTATAGTATGGGGCGTCGGGGGCACTGAA. Translated: CASSIVWGVGGTE. The whole CDR3 sequence is CASSIVWGVGGTEAFF.

This clone was observed at least ten times. The CDR3 spells CAWGTDFNSPLHF. The sequenced part of the CDR3 DNA is TGTGCCTGGGGGACAGACTTTAATTCACCC. The rearrangement uses TRBV30 and TRBJ1-6; the match to TRBD1 covers 7 bases. Read coverage stops 3 residues before the CDR3 terminus; the germline J gene supplies the remainder. Trimming removed 5 bases from V and 6 bases from J; junction bases left unmatched: 4. Germline CDR1 and CDR2: GTSNPN and SVGIG (reference sequence). The CDR3 is made up of 13 amino acids.

Turning to this clone: Sequencing ends 3 residues short of the CDR3 end; the germline J gene provides the rest. The rearrangement uses TRBV19 and TRBJ2-5; possibly TRBD2 for D (5 bases). V lost 4 bases and J lost 4, with 16 bases in between. The CDR3 length is 15 residues. Germline V CDR1 and CDR2: LNHDA, SQIVND (reference sequence). Here the CDR3 reads CASSNEGHSGETQYF. Partial CDR3 DNA: TGTGCCAGTAGTAATGAGGGCCATTCAGGAGAGACC.

This clone showed up many times. The CDR3 end lies 3 residues beyond the end of the read and is filled in from the germline J gene. J is TRBJ2-3 and V is TRBV5-1; TRBD2 matches at 7 bases. This CDR3 has 15 residues. V shed 5 bases and J 0 bases; nucleotides not matched to a gene: 6. Germline-derived CDR1 and CDR2 are SGHRS and YFSETQ. The sequenced part of the CDR3 DNA is TGCGCCAGCAGAAACGGAGCGGGGAGCACAGATACG. It codes for CASRNGAGSTDT. The whole CDR3 reads CASRNGAGSTDTQYF.

This clone has ten or more counts. Read data end 3 residues before the CDR3 end; the end is taken from the germline J gene. This chain uses TRBV7-9 with TRBJ1-2; 8 bases match TRBD1. This CDR3 contains 14 residues. The ends lost 0 bases at V and 3 bases at J; junction bases unmatched: 0. Germline values: CDR1 SEHNR, CDR2 FQNEAQ (reference sequence). CDR3 amino acids: CASSLATGDYGYTF. The sequenced CDR3 bases are TGTGCCAGCAGCTTAGCGACAGGGGACTATGGC.

As concerns this clone: The read ends 3 residues before the CDR3 terminus; that terminus is restored from the germline J gene. This rearrangement joins TRBV30 to TRBJ1-6; a weak D match, TRBD1 (5 bases). Germline loops: CDR1 GTSNPN, CDR2 SVGIG (reference sequence). The CDR3 runs to 16 residues. V was clipped by 1 base and J by 7 bases, with 17 bases between them. Partial CDR3 DNA: TGTGCCTGGAGTGCCGCCCAGGGTCAAGGGAATTCACCC. Residues: CAWSAAQGQGNSP. The full CDR3 protein reads CAWSAAQGQGNSPLHF. The entire variable domain, with the rest obtained from reference TRBV30 and TRBJ1-6, is as follows: SQTIHQWPATLVQPVGSPLSLECTVEGTSNPNLYWYRQAAGRGLQLLFYSVGIGQISSEVPQNLSASRPQDRQFILSSKKLLLSDSGFYLCAWSAAQGQGNSPLHFGNGTRLTVT.

Details on this clone: The read terminates 3 residues ahead of where the CDR3 ends, so the germline J gene completes it. The chain combines TRBV7-9 with TRBJ2-7; 9 nucleotides agree with TRBD2. J lost 4 bases, V lost 4 bases, and 2 bases had no gene match. Germline values: CDR1 SEHNR, CDR2 FQNEAQ (reference sequence). The CDR3 consists of 13 residues. This chain's CDR3 is CASSSSGRYEQYF. The CDR3 bases that were read are TGTGCCAGCAGCTCCAGCGGGAGGTACGAG.

This clone was observed at least ten times. The read stops 3 residues short of the end of the CDR3; the missing end is completed from the germline J gene. The V gene is TRBV20-1, the J gene TRBJ2-1; tentative D call: TRBD2 (6 bases). The CDR3 sequence is 17 residues long. Trimming removed 4 bases at V and 0 bases at J, with 19 bases between. CDR1 and CDR2 from the germline V gene are DFQATT and SNEGSKA (reference sequence). The part of the CDR3 DNA that was read is TGCAGTGCTATTAGCGGAAGTGGGGTAATCTCCTACAATGAG. It codes for CSAISGSGVISYNE. The entire CDR3 reads CSAISGSGVISYNEQFF.

This clone was observed a few times. The CDR3 bases that were read are TGTGCCAGCAGAAAATCACCGTGGACAGGGACGGACACTGAA. Protein: CASRKSPWTGTDTE. The entire CDR3 is CASRKSPWTGTDTEAFF. The gene calls are TRBV6-2 or TRBV6-3 and TRBJ1-1; 8 nucleotides align to TRBD1. The sequenced fragment ends 3 residues before the CDR3 boundary, so the rest is inferred from the germline J gene. Trimming at V came to 6 bases and at J to 3 bases, leaving 15 bases not matched to a gene. Germline values: CDR1 MNHEY, CDR2 SVGEGT. This CDR3 region has 17 residues.

This clone was counted ten times or more. CDR3 DNA (partial): TGTGCCAGCAAGAAGGACAGATTTAATGAAAAA. It encodes CASKKDRFNEK. The whole CDR3 is CASKKDRFNEKLFF. The V call is TRBV2, the J call TRBJ1-4; D is perhaps TRBD1 (6 bases). Read data end 3 residues before the CDR3 end; the end is taken from the germline J gene. CDR1 and CDR2 from the germline V gene are SNHLY and FYNNEI. The CDR3 loop spans 14 amino acids. V was trimmed by 7 bases and J by 4 bases, leaving 13 bases between them. The complete variable domain, with remaining parts taken from reference TRBV2 and TRBJ1-4, reads EPEVTQTPSHQVTQMGQEVILRCVPISNHLYFYWYRQILGQKVEFLVSFYNNEISEKSEIFDDQFSVERPDGSNFTLKIRSTKLEDSAMYFCASKKDRFNEKLFFGSGTQLSVL.

At least ten counts were recorded for this clone. CDR3 DNA, as far as it was read: TGTGCCATCAGTGAGCGAGGAGGGGGCTGGCCCTATGGC. This sequence encodes CAISERGGGWPYG. The entire CDR3 protein is CAISERGGGWPYGYTF. The chain links TRBV10-3 to TRBJ1-2; TRBD1 matches at 7 bases. The read gets to within 3 residues of the CDR3 end, and the germline J gene fills in the rest. Trimming cost V 2 bases and J 4 bases; bases outside gene matches: 10. This CDR3 contains 16 residues. Germline loops: CDR1 ENHRY, CDR2 SYGVKD.

In its sample, this clone was seen many times. Coverage ceases 3 residues before the CDR3 finishes, and the germline J gene fills in the end. The chain is built from TRBV5-1 and TRBJ2-3; 7 bases match TRBD2. CDR1 and CDR2 (germline): SGHRS, YFSETQ. This CDR3 is 15 amino acids long. V lost 4 bases to trimming and J lost 2 bases; unmatched junction nucleotides: 7. Here the CDR3 reads CASSRSSGLTDTQYF. CDR3 bases read: TGCGCCAGCAGCAGATCTAGCGGACTCACAGATACG.